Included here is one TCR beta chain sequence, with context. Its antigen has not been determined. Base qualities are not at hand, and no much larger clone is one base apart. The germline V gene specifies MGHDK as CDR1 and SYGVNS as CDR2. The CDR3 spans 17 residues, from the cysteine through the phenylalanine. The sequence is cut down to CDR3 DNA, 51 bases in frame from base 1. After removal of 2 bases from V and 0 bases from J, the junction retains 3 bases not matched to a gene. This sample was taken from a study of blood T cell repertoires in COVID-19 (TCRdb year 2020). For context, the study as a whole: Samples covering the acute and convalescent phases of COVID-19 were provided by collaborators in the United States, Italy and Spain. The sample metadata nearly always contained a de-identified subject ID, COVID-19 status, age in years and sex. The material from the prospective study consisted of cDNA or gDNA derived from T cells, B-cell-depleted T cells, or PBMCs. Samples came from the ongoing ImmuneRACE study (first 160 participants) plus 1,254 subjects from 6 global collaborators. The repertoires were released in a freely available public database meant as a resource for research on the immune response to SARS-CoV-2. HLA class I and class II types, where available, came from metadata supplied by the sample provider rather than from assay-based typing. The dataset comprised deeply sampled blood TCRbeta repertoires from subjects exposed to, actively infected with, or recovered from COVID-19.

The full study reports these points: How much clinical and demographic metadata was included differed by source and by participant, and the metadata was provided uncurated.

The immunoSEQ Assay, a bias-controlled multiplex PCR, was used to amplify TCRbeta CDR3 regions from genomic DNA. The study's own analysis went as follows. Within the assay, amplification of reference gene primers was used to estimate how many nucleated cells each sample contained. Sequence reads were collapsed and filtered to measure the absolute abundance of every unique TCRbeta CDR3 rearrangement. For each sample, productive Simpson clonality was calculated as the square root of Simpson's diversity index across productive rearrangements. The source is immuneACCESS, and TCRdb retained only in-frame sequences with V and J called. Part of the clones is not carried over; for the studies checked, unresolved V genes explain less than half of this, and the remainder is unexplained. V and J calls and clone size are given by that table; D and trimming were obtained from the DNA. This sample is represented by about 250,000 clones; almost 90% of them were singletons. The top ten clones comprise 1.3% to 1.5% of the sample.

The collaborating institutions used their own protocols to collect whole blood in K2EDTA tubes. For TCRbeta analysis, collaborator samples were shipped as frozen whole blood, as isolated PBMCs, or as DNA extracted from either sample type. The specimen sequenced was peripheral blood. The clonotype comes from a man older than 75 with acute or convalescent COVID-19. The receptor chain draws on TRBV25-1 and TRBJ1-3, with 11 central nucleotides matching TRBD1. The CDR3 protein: CASSEGQGARSGNTIYF. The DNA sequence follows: TGTGCCAGCAGTGAAGGACAGGGGGCCCGCTCTGGAAACACCATATATTTT.